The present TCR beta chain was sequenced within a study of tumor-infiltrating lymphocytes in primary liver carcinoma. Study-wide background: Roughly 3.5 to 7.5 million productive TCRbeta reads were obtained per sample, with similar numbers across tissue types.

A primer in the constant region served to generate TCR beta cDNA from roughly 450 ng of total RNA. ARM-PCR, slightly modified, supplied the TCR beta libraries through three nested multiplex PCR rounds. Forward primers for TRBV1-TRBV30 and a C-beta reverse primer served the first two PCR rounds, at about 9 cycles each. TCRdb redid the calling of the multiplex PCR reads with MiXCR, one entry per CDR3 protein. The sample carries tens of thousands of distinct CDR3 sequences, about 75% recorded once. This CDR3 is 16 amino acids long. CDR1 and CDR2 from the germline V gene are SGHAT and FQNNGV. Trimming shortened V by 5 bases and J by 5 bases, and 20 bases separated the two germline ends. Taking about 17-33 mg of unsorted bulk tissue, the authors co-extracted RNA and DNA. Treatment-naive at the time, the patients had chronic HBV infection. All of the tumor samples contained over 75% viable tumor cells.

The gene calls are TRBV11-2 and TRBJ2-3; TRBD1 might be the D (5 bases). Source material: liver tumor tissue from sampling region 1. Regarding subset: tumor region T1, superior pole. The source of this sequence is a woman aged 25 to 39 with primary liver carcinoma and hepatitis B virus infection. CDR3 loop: CASSRTRQQRRDTQYF. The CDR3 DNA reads TGTGCCAGCAGCCGGACGCGACAGCAAAGGAGAGATACGCAGTATTTT.